This T cell receptor (beta chain) is drawn from a study of CD8 T cells in Susac syndrome. Trimming shortened V by 6 bases and J by 4 bases, and 23 bases separated the two germline ends. CDR3 size: 17 residues. Only one count was recorded for this clonotype. It was with random hexamers that roughly 0.5 to 1 ug RNA was reverse transcribed. One entry per CDR3 protein results from TCRdb running MiXCR on the immunoSEQ multiplex PCR reads. The sample shows some 210,000 distinct CDR3 sequences, 94% of them seen only once. This receptor was identified in a human donor with Susac syndrome. The chain combines TRBV12-3 or TRBV12-4 with TRBJ2-3; D is undetermined. Sequenced material: CD4+ T cells from PBMCs. Here the CDR3 DNA reads TGTGCCAGCAGCCTGACCGGAGCAGTTCGGTCCCCAGATACGCAGTATTTT. It translates to CASSLTGAVRSPDTQYF.